This TCR beta chain came from a study of shared clonotypes between healthy human individuals. Sequenced by immunoSEQ multiplex PCR; TCRdb stores in-frame clones only, minus some. Seen here are 2 million to 2.5 million clones, 85% to 95% observed once, and the top ten hold about 0.39%. The CDR3 spans 15 residues. Germline V lookup: CDR1 MGHDK, CDR2 SYGVNS. V gave up 1 base and J gave up 6 bases, with 15 bases separating them. The specimen was naive CD4+ T cells from PBMCs. Subset meaning: CD45RA+ positively selected. The chain joins TRBV25-1 to TRBJ1-1; D not certain. This TCR derives from a man aged 18 to 30 in good health. Some clones in this sample may be carry-over from other donors' samples. This CDR3 reads CASSELQAGSPEAFF. CDR3 nucleotides: TGTGCCAGCAGTGAATTGCAGGCGGGCAGCCCTGAAGCTTTCTTT.